This TCR beta chain was retrieved from a study of Ad26.COV2.S vaccination and SARS-CoV-2 variants. On the study more broadly: Ad26.COV2.S given intramuscularly, once or twice 56 days apart.

Indicated treatment: roughly 19 received Ad26.COV2.S at low or high dose, single or two shots; several received placebo; per-sample allocation not given. Sampling was done on day 63 after the first vaccine or placebo injection. Method: immunoSEQ multiplex PCR; TCRdb's copy keeps in-frame clones and lacks some. The table includes about 350,000 clones, less than 90% detected once. The germline V and J ends were trimmed by 2 bases and 11 bases, with 25 bases remaining between them. CDR3 length: 16 amino acids. The germline V gene encodes CDR1 SGHDT and CDR2 YYEEEE. The sample consisted of peripheral blood, taken in a trial of Ad26.COV2.S vaccine versus placebo. The J gene is TRBJ1-1, the V gene TRBV5-6, with a weak D call TRBD1 (6 bases). This TCR was recovered from a person between 18 and 65 years old who received the Ad26.COV2.S COVID-19 vaccine or a placebo. The CDR3 sequence is CASSFGRGQSSSSAFF. The DNA of the CDR3 is TGTGCCAGCAGCTTCGGCCGGGGGCAGTCTTCTTCTTCCGCTTTCTTT.